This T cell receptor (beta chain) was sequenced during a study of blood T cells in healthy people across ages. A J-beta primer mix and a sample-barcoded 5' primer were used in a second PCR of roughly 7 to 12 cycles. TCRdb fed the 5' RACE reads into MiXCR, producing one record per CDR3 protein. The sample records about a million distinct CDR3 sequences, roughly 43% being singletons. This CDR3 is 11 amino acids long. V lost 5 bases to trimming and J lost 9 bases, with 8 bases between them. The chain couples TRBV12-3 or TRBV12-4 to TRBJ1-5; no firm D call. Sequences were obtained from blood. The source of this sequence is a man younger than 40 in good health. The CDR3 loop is CASSREGPQHF. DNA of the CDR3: TGTGCCAGCAGTCGTGAAGGGCCCCAGCATTTT.